What follows are 15 T cell receptor beta chains derived from one specimen sequenced in a study of cytomegalovirus exposure and HLA in healthy donors. The PCR ran on 60 Vbeta and 13 Jbeta primers. Generated by immunoSEQ multiplex PCR, the TCRdb table keeps only in-frame clones and is missing some. The repertoire holds 85,000 to 100,000 clones, with roughly two thirds as singletons. Sequencing was carried out using PBMCs. The receptors originated from a human donor in good health.

This clone was picked up a small number of times. This rearrangement joins TRBV19 to TRBJ2-3; possible D gene TRBD2, 5 bases. Trimming took 3 bases from V and 2 from J, leaving 12 bases between them. CDR3 length: 15 amino acids. CDR1 and CDR2 from the germline V gene are LNHDA and SQIVND (reference sequence). DNA of the CDR3: TGTGCCAGTAGTATCGGCGGAGGTCTCACAGATACGCAGTATTTT. It yields the protein CASSIGGGLTDTQYF.

This chain joins TRBV6-5 and TRBJ2-3, with D tentatively TRBD2 (6 bases). The CDR3 loop spans 11 amino acids. V was cut by 4 bases and J by 8 bases, with 7 bases left in between. Germline CDR1 and CDR2: MNHEY and SVGAGI. The CDR3 DNA follows: TGTGCCAGCAGTTCAGCGGGTACGCAGTATTTT. Protein sequence: CASSSAGTQYF.

With regard to this clone: The junction shows a germline mismatch at one end, possibly a read error. V is TRBV7-7 and J is TRBJ2-7; D remains unclear. The CDR3 has 13 residues. CDR1 and CDR2 from the germline V gene are SSHAT and FNYEAQ (reference sequence). The DNA for the CDR3 is TGTGCTAGCAGCTTGAACTATGGAGTCGAGCAGTACTTC. Translated, it gives CASSLNYGVEQYF.

V usage is TRBV29-1 and J usage is TRBJ2-2; 7 bases are a match to TRBD1. With 4 bases clipped from V and 6 bases from J, the junction kept 17 bases outside the gene matches. The germline CDR1 and CDR2 sequences are SQVTM and ANQGSEA. The CDR3 is 17 amino acids. CDR3 DNA sequence: TGCAGCGTTGTCCCAGCTCGGCAGGGGGTTGGTGCCGGGGAGCTGTTTTTT. The encoded protein is CSVVPARQGVGAGELFF.

This sequence joins TRBV4-3 and TRBJ2-6, with D unclear. Trimming shortened V by 0 bases and J by 0 bases, and 3 bases separated the two germline ends. Germline V gene data show CDR1 as LGHNA and CDR2 as YSLEER. The CDR3 length is 15 residues. The CDR3 DNA follows: TGCGCCAGCAGCCAAGACAGCTCTGGGGCCAACGTCCTGACTTTC. Amino acid sequence: CASSQDSSGANVLTF.

The rearrangement links TRBV5-1 to TRBJ1-4; 7 bases agree with TRBD1. This CDR3 contains 15 residues. V shed 4 bases, J shed 2 bases, and the junction held 5 bases outside the gene matches. CDR1 is SGHRS and CDR2 is YFSETQ in the germline V gene. The CDR3 nucleotides are TGCGCCAGCAGCCCCAACAGGGGTACTAATGAAAAACTGTTTTTT. This encodes CASSPNRGTNEKLFF. Together with reference TRBV5-1 and TRBJ1-4, the CDR3 gives the full variable domain: KAGVTQTPRYLIKTRGQQVTLSCSPISGHRSVSWYQQTPGQGLQFLFEYFSETQRNKGNFPGRFSGRQFSNSRSEMNVSTLELGDSALYLCASSPNRGTNEKLFFGSGTQLSVL.

This rearrangement joins TRBV27 to TRBJ1-4, with a tentative D call TRBD1 (5 bases). CDR1 and CDR2 from the germline V gene are MNHEY and SMNVEV (reference sequence). Trimming took off 6 bases at V and 8 bases at J, with 16 bases between the two ends. This CDR3 comprises 14 residues. This CDR3 reads CASRPSGLVEKLFF. The DNA for the CDR3 is TGTGCCAGCAGGCCCTCAGGGTTGGTCGAAAAACTGTTTTTT.

This chain uses TRBV6-5 with TRBJ1-1; 7 bases match TRBD1. Unmatched junction bases numbered 3, after V lost 4 bases and J lost 4 bases. CDR1 MNHEY and CDR2 SVGAGI come from the germline V gene. This CDR3 region has 13 residues. The CDR3 sequence is CASSLRQGTEAFF. The CDR3 DNA is TGTGCCAGCAGTTTGAGACAGGGCACTGAAGCTTTCTTT.

The gene calls are TRBV9 and TRBJ1-3; perhaps TRBD1 as D (5 bases). V was trimmed by 3 bases and J by 4 bases, leaving 14 bases between them. This CDR3 contains 15 residues. Germline V lookup: CDR1 SGDLS, CDR2 YYNGEE. CDR3 protein: CASSGAGVIGNTIYF. DNA for the CDR3: TGTGCCAGCAGCGGGGCGGGGGTAATCGGAAACACCATATATTTT.

This chain connects TRBV20-1 to TRBJ2-1; the D gene is possibly TRBD2 (5 bases). Trimming left V 4 bases short and J 10 bases short, with 11 bases between. Germline CDR1 DFQATT, CDR2 SNEGSKA (reference sequence). This CDR3 spans 11 amino acids. CDR3 in amino acids: CSATDYPEQFF. The CDR3 region has the DNA TGCAGTGCTACCGACTACCCGGAGCAGTTCTTC.

J is TRBJ1-2 and V is TRBV6-1; D perhaps matches TRBD1 (5 bases). V was cut by 9 bases and J by 8 bases, with 19 bases left in between. Germline CDR1 reads MNHNS; CDR2 reads SASEGT. The CDR3 is made up of 13 amino acids. CDR3 amino acids: CASHPGGRKGYTF. In DNA, the CDR3 is TGTGCCAGTCACCCCGGGGGACGGAAAGGCTACACCTTC.

The genes are TRBV2 and TRBJ2-3; D possibly corresponds to TRBD1 (5 bases). Looked up from germline, CDR1 is SNHLY and CDR2 is FYNNEI. Trimming shortened V by 3 bases and J by 2 bases, and 9 bases separated the two germline ends. There are 14 residues in the CDR3. The CDR3 sequence is CASSEQGHTDTQYF. Here the CDR3 DNA reads TGTGCCAGCAGTGAGCAGGGCCACACAGATACGCAGTATTTT.

V is TRBV2 and J is TRBJ2-5; D is perhaps TRBD1 (6 bases). This CDR3 spans 12 amino acids. V lost 7 bases and J 0 bases, leaving 6 bases between the germline ends. Per germline, CDR1 SNHLY and CDR2 FYNNEI. CDR3 residues: CASTGDQETQYF. DNA for the CDR3: TGTGCCAGCACAGGGGACCAAGAGACCCAGTACTTC.

V usage is TRBV7-8 and J usage is TRBJ1-2; 7 bases map to TRBD1. The CDR3 length is 16 residues. Germline V gene sequence: CDR1 SGHVS, CDR2 FQNEAQ. Germline trimming cut 5 bases from V and 4 bases from J; bases unmatched to any gene: 13. CDR3 sequence (DNA): TGTGCCAGCAGCCCAGGGGGTACGGGAGCGGGCTATGGCTACACCTTC. Amino acids: CASSPGGTGAGYGYTF. Complete variable domain (other parts from reference TRBV7-8 and TRBJ1-2): GAGVSQSPRYKVAKRGQDVALRCDPISGHVSLFWYQQALGQGPEFLTYFQNEAQLDKSGLPSDRFFAERPEGSVSTLKIQRTQQEDSAVYLCASSPGGTGAGYGYTFGSGTRLTVV.

The chain links TRBV2 to TRBJ1-5; a possible D gene is TRBD1 (6 bases). Trimming removed 7 bases from V and 4 bases from J, with 11 bases in between. The CDR3 length is 13 residues. Germline-derived CDR1 and CDR2 are SNHLY and FYNNEI. CDR3 region: CASIDRYNQPQHF. The CDR3, as DNA: TGTGCCAGCATTGACAGGTATAATCAGCCCCAGCATTTT.